This T cell receptor beta chain was sequenced for a study of Graves' ophthalmopathy and Graves' hyperthyroidism. The study, taken as a whole, reports: Classification of ophthalmopathy versus stable hyperthyroidism by a 13-signature model yielded around 90% sensitivity and approximately 80% specificity.

RNA transcripts were the template, and TCR beta CDR3 regions were amplified from them. RT-PCR in the first round used HTBI primers; a second-round multiplex PCR followed. TCRdb reprocessed the multiplex PCR reads via MiXCR and lists one record per CDR3 protein. Here the sample spans roughly 400,000 distinct CDR3 sequences, less than 20% being singletons. CDR1 and CDR2 (germline): LNHDA, SQIVND (reference sequence). The CDR3 contains 14 residues. Trimming stripped 8 bases from V and 1 base from J, with 14 bases between. The study recruited hyperthyroidism patients aged 18 to 65 who were newly diagnosed, under 2 months' duration. This clonotype has ten or more counts. Its antigen is currently unknown.

The rearrangement joins TRBV19 to TRBJ1-2; no definite D call. The sequencing sample was made of peripheral blood. The clonotype originates from a woman aged 18-29 years with stable Graves' hyperthyroidism. The CDR3 region has the DNA TGTGCCAGTTTCGGTCAGATAGATAACTATGGCTACACCTTC. This codes for CASFGQIDNYGYTF.